Below, 15 T cell receptor beta chains from the same sample are listed, as sequenced in a study of PD-L1 blockade in urothelial cancer. Generated by immunoSEQ multiplex PCR, the TCRdb table keeps only in-frame clones and is missing some. The sample carries about 36,000 clones, roughly 82% recorded once. Time point indicated: peripheral blood 6 weeks after treatment start. The specimen comprised PBMCs, sampled around atezolizumab (anti-PD-L1) treatment. All receptors derive from a man between 40 and 49 years old with urothelial cancer.

The gene calls are TRBV28 and TRBJ1-1; possibly TRBD1 for D (5 bases). Germline values: CDR1 MDHEN, CDR2 SYDVKM. V was cut by 10 bases and J by 4 bases, with 10 bases left in between. The CDR3 sequence is 11 residues long. The CDR3 spells CATGRGTEAFF. Written as DNA, the CDR3 is TGTGCCACCGGAAGGGGCACTGAAGCTTTCTTT.

The J gene is TRBJ2-1, the V gene TRBV28; tentative D call: TRBD2 (6 bases). Trimming cost V 6 bases and J 6 bases, with 9 bases left between them. CDR3 length: 12 amino acids. The germline gives CDR1 MDHEN, CDR2 SYDVKM. CDR3 in amino acids: CASRRGINEQFF. CDR3 DNA: TGTGCCAGCAGGCGGGGTATCAATGAGCAGTTCTTC.

This chain connects TRBV28 to TRBJ2-1; the match to TRBD1 covers 10 bases. The CDR3 loop spans 15 amino acids. The V gene's germline CDR1 is MDHEN and CDR2 SYDVKM. V was pared by 8 bases and J by 7 bases, with 11 bases of the junction left unmatched. CDR3 protein: CASRAPGTGANEQFF. The DNA for the CDR3 is TGTGCCAGCCGAGCACCCGGGACAGGGGCGAATGAGCAGTTCTTC.

This chain connects TRBV2 to TRBJ2-2; 7 positions match TRBD1. The CDR3 is made up of 14 amino acids. Germline V gives CDR1 SNHLY, CDR2 FYNNEI. Trimming took 7 bases from V and 4 from J; bases not matched to a gene: 6. The CDR3 sequence is CASKEQGVTGELFF. CDR3 bases: TGTGCCAGCAAGGAGCAGGGGGTCACCGGGGAGCTGTTTTTT.

V is TRBV14 and J is TRBJ2-1; D may be TRBD2 (5 bases). Germline loops: CDR1 SGHDN, CDR2 FVKESK. There are 17 residues in the CDR3. V lost 3 bases, J lost 2 bases, and 17 bases lay in between. The DNA for the CDR3 is TGTGCCAGCAGCCATTATAGGGAGATGGGTACCTACAATGAGCAGTTCTTC. It codes for CASSHYREMGTYNEQFF.

This clone was seen just once. The V and J genes are TRBV28 and TRBJ1-1; 11 bases map to TRBD1. V trimming: 5 bases; J trimming: 6 bases; junction bases outside the gene matches: 11. Germline V CDR1 and CDR2: MDHEN, SYDVKM. The CDR3 consists of 16 residues. The CDR3 spells CASSSPGTGGSAEAFF. The CDR3 DNA follows: TGTGCCAGCAGTAGTCCCGGGACAGGGGGAAGCGCTGAAGCTTTCTTT. Full variable domain (rest looked up from reference TRBV28 and TRBJ1-1): DVKVTQSSRYLVKRTGEKVFLECVQDMDHENMFWYRQDPGLGLRLIYFSYDVKMKEKGDIPEGYSVSREKKERFSLILESASTNQTSMYLCASSSPGTGGSAEAFFGQGTRLTVV.

The genes are TRBV30 and TRBJ2-5; D is unresolved. Germline V gene sequence: CDR1 GTSNPN, CDR2 SVGIG (reference sequence). The CDR3 runs to 13 residues. Trimming left V 1 base short and J 1 base short, with 7 bases between. The CDR3 coding sequence is TGTGCCTGGAGTGGTAGTTCCCAAGAGACCCAGTACTTC. Encoded protein: CAWSGSSQETQYF. Full variable domain (rest looked up from reference TRBV30 and TRBJ2-5): SQTIHQWPATLVQPVGSPLSLECTVEGTSNPNLYWYRQAAGRGLQLLFYSVGIGQISSEVPQNLSASRPQDRQFILSSKKLLLSDSGFYLCAWSGSSQETQYFGPGTRLLVL.

This clone was counted a few times. The chain joins TRBV20-1 to TRBJ2-3; the D gene is possibly TRBD2 (5 bases). CDR1 is DFQATT and CDR2 is SNEGSKA in the germline V gene (reference sequence). This CDR3 spans 11 amino acids. Trimming removed 3 bases at V and 5 bases at J, with 6 bases between. The CDR3 spells CSASREDTQYF. CDR3 bases: TGCAGTGCTAGCCGGGAAGATACGCAGTATTTT.

The V and J genes are TRBV5-6 and TRBJ1-5, with D possibly TRBD1 on 6 matching bases. The CDR3 is 14 amino acids. Germline V gene sequence: CDR1 SGHDT, CDR2 YYEEEE. Deletions cut 2 bases from V and 6 bases from J, with 12 bases between. DNA of the CDR3: TGTGCCAGCAGCTTAACAGGGCCGGGTCAGCCCCAGCATTTT. Its translation: CASSLTGPGQPQHF.

Written as DNA, the CDR3 is TGTGCCACTGGACAGGCCTACGAGCAGTACTTC. Protein sequence: CATGQAYEQYF. The chain links TRBV5-4 to TRBJ2-7, with 7 bases that match TRBD1. V was clipped by 9 bases and J by 2 bases; unmatched bases: 2. The CDR3 spans 11 residues. Germline-derived CDR1 and CDR2 are SGHNT and YYREEE (reference sequence).

This chain links TRBV7-9 with TRBJ1-1; possibly TRBD1 for D (6 bases). V dropped 5 bases and J dropped 7 bases, with 14 bases sitting between them. From germline, CDR1 is SEHNR and CDR2 FQNEAQ (reference sequence). The length of the CDR3 is 13 residues. The CDR3 reads CASSQGWSGEAFF. DNA for the CDR3: TGTGCCAGCAGCCAGGGGTGGTCGGGTGAAGCTTTCTTT. The full variable domain, in which reference TRBV7-9 and TRBJ1-1 provide the parts outside the CDR3, is DTGVSQNPRHKITKRGQNVTFRCDPISEHNRLYWYRQTLGQGPEFLTYFQNEAQLEKSRLLSDRFSAERPKGSFSTLEIQRTEQGDSAMYLCASSQGWSGEAFFGQGTRLTVV.

The V gene is TRBV19, the J gene TRBJ2-1; 7 bases map to TRBD2. Germline lookup yields CDR1 LNHDA and CDR2 SQIVND (reference sequence). Trimming cost V 3 bases and J 15 bases; bases outside gene matches: 11. The CDR3 is 13 residues long. The CDR3 is CASSIRGSGRVFF. The CDR3 region has the DNA TGTGCCAGTAGTATCAGAGGTAGCGGGCGGGTGTTCTTC. The whole variable domain, filled in from reference TRBV19 and TRBJ2-1, reads DGGITQSPKYLFRKEGQNVTLSCEQNLNHDAMYWYRQDPGQGLRLIYYSQIVNDFQKGDIAEGYSVSREKKESFPLTVTSAQKNPTAFYLCASSIRGSGRVFFGPGTRLTVL.

V and J are TRBV5-6 and TRBJ1-4; 9 bases agree with TRBD1. This CDR3 has 14 residues. V lost 1 base, J lost 10 bases, and 5 bases stayed unmatched. CDR1 SGHDT and CDR2 YYEEEE come from the germline V gene. The CDR3 here is CASSLLQGAGKLFF. DNA of the CDR3: TGTGCCAGCAGCTTGTTACAGGGGGCGGGAAAACTGTTTTTT.

The chain links TRBV27 to TRBJ1-2, with 7 bases that match TRBD1. Germline V CDR1 and CDR2: MNHEY, SMNVEV (reference sequence). The J segment lost 11 bases and the V segment lost 6 bases, leaving 6 bases of the junction unmatched. The CDR3 loop spans 11 amino acids. The DNA of the CDR3 is TGTGCCAGCAGCCCGGGACAGAAATACACCTTC. Encoded protein: CASSPGQKYTF.

The V call is TRBV9, the J call TRBJ2-3, with 8 bases aligning to TRBD1. This CDR3 is built from 17 residues. The germline V gene encodes CDR1 SGDLS and CDR2 YYNGEE. The ends lost 3 bases at V and 2 bases at J; junction bases unmatched: 11. The CDR3: CASSDPWDRPNTDTQYF. In nucleotides, the CDR3 is TGTGCCAGCAGCGACCCCTGGGACAGGCCTAACACAGATACGCAGTATTTT.